A selection of T cell receptor beta chains follows, all from one sample in a study of T cell responses to AZD1222 COVID-19 vaccine. TCRdb's table, derived via immunoSEQ multiplex PCR, lists solely in-frame clones and lacks some. The sample holds about 150,000 clones, roughly 90% seen once. The sample was peripheral blood, taken 28 days after the second AZD1222 dose. The receptors originated from an adult who received the AZD1222 COVID-19 vaccine. The CDR3 runs from the conserved cysteine through the conserved F or W. The order of the fields is V gene, J gene, D gene, clone size, CDR3 DNA, CDR3 protein. The D gene is left open where the match is weak. The listing skips clone size in some rows; elsewhere it reads once, few, many or a size class.

V: TRBV6-2/TRBV6-3; J: TRBJ1-4; D: TRBD1; size: NA; DNA: TGTGCCAGCAGTACATCAGGGGGTGGCGGTAATGAAAAACTGTTTTTT; CDR3: CASSTSGGGGNEKLFF
V: TRBV28; J: TRBJ2-3; D: TRBD2; size: NA; DNA: TGTGCCAGCTGCCCCTTCCTAGCGGGAGGCCCCCGCACAGATACGCAGTATTTT; CDR3: CASCPFLAGGPRTDTQYF
V: TRBV4-1; J: TRBJ1-5; D: NA; size: few; DNA: TGCGCCAGCAGCCCCGAGCGGGTGGGCAATCAGCCCCAGCATTTT; CDR3: CASSPERVGNQPQHF
V: TRBV4-1; J: TRBJ2-2; D: TRBD2; size: NA; DNA: TGCGCCGCCCGGGGGGCCGGGGAGCTGTTTTTT; CDR3: CAARGAGELFF
V: TRBV12-3/TRBV12-4; J: TRBJ2-7; D: NA; size: NA; DNA: TGTGCCAGCAGTTTACAGCGGAATTTGGAGCAGTACTTC; CDR3: CASSLQRNLEQYF
V: TRBV7-9; J: TRBJ1-6; D: NA; size: NA; DNA: TGTGCCACCGCAATCAATTCACCCCTCCACTTT; CDR3: CATAINSPLHF
V: TRBV7-9; J: TRBJ2-5; D: NA; size: NA; DNA: TGTGCCAGCAGCTTCTCAGCCCTCCGCCGGGAGACCCAGTACTTC; CDR3: CASSFSALRRETQYF
V: TRBV7-9; J: TRBJ1-2; D: TRBD1; size: once; DNA: TGTGCCAGCAGTAGTTCGACAGGGGATGGCTACACCTTC; CDR3: CASSSSTGDGYTF
V: TRBV27; J: TRBJ2-3; D: NA; size: NA; DNA: TGTGCCAGTTACGAGATCGGGACAGATACGCAGTATTTT; CDR3: CASYEIGTDTQYF
V: TRBV5-4; J: TRBJ1-6; D: TRBD1; size: NA; DNA: TGTGCCAGCAGCTCGACAGGGATGGTCCATTCACCCCTCCACTTT; CDR3: CASSSTGMVHSPLHF
V: TRBV30; J: TRBJ1-1; D: TRBD1; size: NA; DNA: TGTGCCTGGAGGGACAGGGGGGGGACTGAAGCTTTCTTT; CDR3: CAWRDRGGTEAFF
V: TRBV5-5; J: TRBJ1-4; D: NA; size: NA; DNA: TGTGCCAGCAGCTTGGAGGCGGGACTAGGACTGTTTTTT; CDR3: CASSLEAGLGLFF